Shown below are 14 T cell receptor beta chains from a single sample sequenced in a study of human T cells and chemical hapten exposure. Time point described: patch test 3, about 24 weeks after DPC sensitization. Treatment of the sample: therapeutic diphenylcyclopropenone sensitization with weekly scalp DPC. TCRdb redid the calling of the RACE reads with MiXCR, one entry per CDR3 protein. The table has tens of thousands of distinct CDR3 sequences, 11% seen once. The material was whole blood, obtained in connection with sensitization to the hapten diphenylcyclopropenone (DPC). The origin of the receptors is a woman aged 25 to 39 with alopecia areata. Some clones in this sample may be carry-over from other donors' samples.

This rearrangement joins TRBV7-2 to TRBJ1-6; 8 positions agree with TRBD1. V shed 5 bases, J shed 7 bases, and the junction held 7 bases outside the gene matches. This CDR3 region has 15 residues. Germline V lookup: CDR1 SGHTA, CDR2 FQGNSA. This CDR3 is CASSLRTGINSPLHF. The CDR3 DNA reads TGTGCCAGCAGCCTCAGGACAGGGATAAATTCACCCCTCCACTTT.

This clonotype was observed a few times. The rearrangement links TRBV12-3 or TRBV12-4 to TRBJ2-5; D may be TRBD2 (6 bases). The CDR3 has 13 amino acids. The V gene lost 5 bases and the J gene lost 4 bases, with 11 bases spanning the gap. The CDR3 is CASSHGGGETQYF. The CDR3 coding sequence is TGTGCCAGCAGTCACGGGGGAGGAGAGACCCAGTACTTC.

This clonotype was observed at least ten times. This chain connects TRBV3-1 to TRBJ2-5, with a tentative D call TRBD1 (7 bases). The CDR3 loop spans 17 amino acids. Trimming pared 0 bases from V and 1 base from J, leaving 15 bases between. CDR1 is LGHDT and CDR2 is YNNKEL in the germline V gene (reference sequence). CDR3 sequence reads: CASSQDRGDSTQETQYF. The CDR3 DNA is TGTGCCAGCAGCCAAGACCGCGGGGACAGTACCCAAGAGACCCAGTACTTC.

A few counts support this clonotype. The chain carries TRBV20-1 and TRBJ2-2; 9 bases are a match to TRBD1. Germline V gene sequence: CDR1 DFQATT, CDR2 SNEGSKA (reference sequence). J was trimmed by 7 bases and V by 0 bases; bases with no gene match: 15. This CDR3 is 18 amino acids long. DNA for the CDR3: TGCAGTGCTAGAGATCACCTCCGGGACAGGGTACCCGGCGGGGAGCTGTTTTTT. Its protein product is CSARDHLRDRVPGGELFF.

In this sample, this clonotype turned up many times. J is TRBJ2-2 and V is TRBV7-6; TRBD2 agrees at 8 bases. This CDR3 is built from 15 residues. The V segment lost 2 bases and the J segment 5 bases; nucleotides outside the gene matches: 4. Germline V gene data show CDR1 as SGHVS and CDR2 as FNYEAQ. The CDR3 nucleotides are TGTGCCAGCAGCTTAACAAGCGGGAGTACCGGGGAGCTGTTTTTT. This translates into CASSLTSGSTGELFF. Combining the CDR3 with reference TRBV7-6 and TRBJ2-2 gives the whole variable domain GAGVSQSPRYKVTKRGQDVALRCDPISGHVSLYWYRQALGQGPEFLTYFNYEAQQDKSGLPNDRFSAERPEGSISTLTIQRTEQRDSAMYRCASSLTSGSTGELFFGEGSRLTVL.

The chain uses TRBV20-1 and TRBJ1-1; perhaps TRBD1 as D (6 bases). V shed 3 bases and J shed 7 bases, with 12 bases lying between them. This CDR3 is 12 amino acids long. The germline V gene encodes CDR1 DFQATT and CDR2 SNEGSKA (reference sequence). This CDR3 is CSASKGGGEAFF. The CDR3 nucleotides read TGCAGTGCTAGTAAGGGGGGAGGTGAAGCTTTCTTT.

This clonotype was found many times. The chain couples TRBV18 to TRBJ2-3; perhaps TRBD2 as D (5 bases). Trimming pared 2 bases from V and 0 bases from J, leaving 12 bases between. The CDR3 totals 16 residues. The germline gives CDR1 KGHSH, CDR2 LQKENI. The CDR3 bases are TGTGCCAGCTCACCAAGTTTCGGGGAAAGCACAGATACGCAGTATTTT. The encoded protein is CASSPSFGESTDTQYF. Based on the CDR3 plus reference TRBV18 and TRBJ2-3, the full variable domain is NAGVMQNPRHLVRRRGQEARLRCSPMKGHSHVYWYRQLPEEGLKFMVYLQKENIIDESGMPKERFSAEFPKEGPSILRIQQVVRGDSAAYFCASSPSFGESTDTQYFGPGTRLTVL.

The V call is TRBV30, the J call TRBJ2-3; 7 positions match TRBD2. CDR1 is GTSNPN, CDR2 SVGIG, per germline (reference sequence). Losses at the gene ends were 0 bases for V and 3 bases for J; bases not matched to a gene: 6. This CDR3 spans 15 amino acids. This CDR3 reads CAWSVTSDGTDTQYF. The CDR3 DNA is TGTGCCTGGAGTGTAACTAGCGACGGGACAGATACGCAGTATTTT.

The chain carries TRBV20-1 and TRBJ2-1; D unresolved. Germline CDR1 DFQATT, CDR2 SNEGSKA (reference sequence). The V and J ends lost 1 base and 3 bases respectively, with 4 bases between them. The CDR3 contains 12 residues. CDR3 nucleotides: TGCAGTGCTAGAGGGGGCTACAATGAGCAGTTCTTC. This codes for CSARGGYNEQFF.

The rearrangement uses TRBV5-4 and TRBJ1-1; TRBD1 agrees at 12 bases. The CDR3 totals 16 residues. Germline V CDR1 and CDR2: SGHNT, YYREEE (reference sequence). The trim removed 3 bases at V and 0 bases at J, leaving 3 bases unmatched. The CDR3 loop is CASSSGQGALNTEAFF. The CDR3 DNA is TGTGCCAGCAGCTCGGGACAGGGGGCCCTGAACACTGAAGCTTTCTTT.

This clonotype was seen many times. The J gene is TRBJ1-1, the V gene TRBV16, with D perhaps matching TRBD1 (5 bases). The CDR3 is made up of 15 amino acids. CDR1 is KGHSY and CDR2 is FQNENV in the germline V gene. Deletions cut 3 bases from V and 4 bases from J, with 15 bases between. The CDR3 spells CASSHFGGGATEAFF. The CDR3 DNA sequence: TGTGCCAGCAGCCATTTCGGTGGGGGAGCCACTGAAGCTTTCTTT.

As for this clonotype: The junction differs from germline at one of its ends, possibly a read error. V usage is TRBV15 and J usage is TRBJ1-2; D is ambiguous. Looked up from germline, CDR1 is LNHNV and CDR2 is YYDKDF (reference sequence). The CDR3 spans 15 residues. The DNA of the CDR3 is TGTGCCACCAGCAGAGATCAGGCAGCCCGCTATGGCCACACCTTC. Its protein is CATSRDQAARYGHTF.

The sample holds many counts of this clonotype. The rearrangement uses TRBV24-1 and TRBJ2-2; TRBD2 matches at 7 bases. Germline V gene data show CDR1 as KGHDR and CDR2 as SFDVKD. This CDR3 comprises 17 residues. The ends lost 12 bases at V and 4 bases at J; junction bases unmatched: 19. CDR3 nucleotides: TGTGCCGCTTCGCCTAGCGGTCTTACGAGGGGCACCGGGGAGCTGTTTTTT. It is translated as CAASPSGLTRGTGELFF.

This clonotype was seen only a few times. The rearrangement links TRBV5-4 to TRBJ1-1; possible D gene TRBD1, 6 bases. Germline CDR1 and CDR2: SGHNT and YYREEE (reference sequence). This CDR3 comprises 14 residues. The ends were cut back, 9 bases at V and 3 bases at J, with 18 bases in the middle. The CDR3 spells CAIARGPADTEAFF. In nucleotides, the CDR3 is TGTGCCATCGCGCGGGGGCCAGCGGACACTGAAGCTTTCTTT.